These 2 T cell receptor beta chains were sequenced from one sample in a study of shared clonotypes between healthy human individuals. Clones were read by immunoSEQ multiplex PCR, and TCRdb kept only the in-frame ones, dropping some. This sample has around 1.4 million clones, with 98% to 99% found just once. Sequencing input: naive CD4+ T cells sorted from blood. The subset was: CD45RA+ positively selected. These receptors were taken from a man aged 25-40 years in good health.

The CDR3 DNA follows: TGCGCCAGCAGCCTACCGGGGCCTAGCACCGGGGAGCTGTTTTTT. Its translation is CASSLPGPSTGELFF. The V and J genes are TRBV5-1 and TRBJ2-2; D is tentatively TRBD1 or TRBD2 (5 bases each). Deletions cut 4 bases from V and 4 bases from J, with 14 bases between. The germline V gene has CDR1 SGHRS and CDR2 YFSETQ. The CDR3 spans 15 residues. The full variable domain, its missing parts supplied by reference TRBV5-1 and TRBJ2-2, is KAGVTQTPRYLIKTRGQQVTLSCSPISGHRSVSWYQQTPGQGLQFLFEYFSETQRNKGNFPGRFSGRQFSNSRSEMNVSTLELGDSALYLCASSLPGPSTGELFFGEGSRLTVL.

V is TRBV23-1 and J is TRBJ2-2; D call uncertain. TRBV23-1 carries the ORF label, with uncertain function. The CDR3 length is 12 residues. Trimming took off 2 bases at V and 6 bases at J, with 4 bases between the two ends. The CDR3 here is CASSQIAGELFF. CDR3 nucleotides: TGCGCCAGCAGTCAAATAGCCGGGGAGCTGTTTTTT.